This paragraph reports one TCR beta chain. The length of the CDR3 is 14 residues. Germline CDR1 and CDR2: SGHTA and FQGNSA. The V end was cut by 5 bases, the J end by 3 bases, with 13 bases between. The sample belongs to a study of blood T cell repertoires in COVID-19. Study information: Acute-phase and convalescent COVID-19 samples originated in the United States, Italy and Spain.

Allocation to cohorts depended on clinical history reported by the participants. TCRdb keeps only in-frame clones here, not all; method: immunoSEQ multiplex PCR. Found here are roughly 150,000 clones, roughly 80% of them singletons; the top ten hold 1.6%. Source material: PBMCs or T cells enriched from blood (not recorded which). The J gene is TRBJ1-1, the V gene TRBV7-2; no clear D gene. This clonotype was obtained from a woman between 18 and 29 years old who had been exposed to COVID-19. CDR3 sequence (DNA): TGTGCCAGCAGCCCCCAAGGTGGGCACACTGAAGCTTTCTTT. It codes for CASSPQGGHTEAFF.